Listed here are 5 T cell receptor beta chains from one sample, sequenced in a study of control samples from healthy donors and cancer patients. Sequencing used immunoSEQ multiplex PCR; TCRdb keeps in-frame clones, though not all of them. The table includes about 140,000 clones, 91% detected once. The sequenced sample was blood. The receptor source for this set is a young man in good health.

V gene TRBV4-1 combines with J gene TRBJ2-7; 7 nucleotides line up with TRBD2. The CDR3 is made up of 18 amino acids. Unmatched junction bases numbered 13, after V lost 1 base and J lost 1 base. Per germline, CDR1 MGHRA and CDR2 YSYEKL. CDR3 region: CASSQGRSTSVLSYEQYF. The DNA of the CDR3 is TGCGCCAGCAGCCAAGGCCGGTCTACTAGCGTCCTATCCTACGAGCAGTACTTC.

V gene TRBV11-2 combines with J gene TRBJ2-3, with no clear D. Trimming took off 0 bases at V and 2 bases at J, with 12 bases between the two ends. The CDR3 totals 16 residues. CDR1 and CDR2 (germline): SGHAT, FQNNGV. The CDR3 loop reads CASSLDRAATTDTQYF. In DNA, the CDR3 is TGTGCCAGCAGCTTAGATAGGGCAGCCACCACAGATACGCAGTATTTT. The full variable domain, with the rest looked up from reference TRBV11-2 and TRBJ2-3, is EAGVAQSPRYKIIEKRQSVAFWCNPISGHATLYWYQQILGQGPKLLIQFQNNGVVDDSQLPKDRFSAERLKGVDSTLKIQPAKLEDSAVYLCASSLDRAATTDTQYFGPGTRLTVL.

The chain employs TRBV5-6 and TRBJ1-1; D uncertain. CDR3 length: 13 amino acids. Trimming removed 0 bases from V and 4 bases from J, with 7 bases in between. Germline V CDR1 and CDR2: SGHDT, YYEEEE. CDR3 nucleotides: TGTGCCAGCAGCTTGGCCGAGGGCACTGAAGCTTTCTTT. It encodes CASSLAEGTEAFF.

CDR3 loop: CASSHGDRLMNTEAFF. The CDR3, as DNA: TGTGCCAGCAGTCACGGAGACAGGTTAATGAACACTGAAGCTTTCTTT. The chain recombines TRBV27 with TRBJ1-1, with D possibly being TRBD1 (6 bases). V was pared by 5 bases and J by 0 bases, with 16 bases between. Germline assignment: CDR1 MNHEY and CDR2 SMNVEV (reference sequence). CDR3 length equals 16 residues.

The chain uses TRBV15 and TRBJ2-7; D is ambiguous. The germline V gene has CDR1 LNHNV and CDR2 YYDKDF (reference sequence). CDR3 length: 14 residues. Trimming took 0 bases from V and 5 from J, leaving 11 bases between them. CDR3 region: CATSREALADEQYF. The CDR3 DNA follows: TGTGCCACCAGCAGAGAAGCGTTGGCAGACGAGCAGTACTTC.